These T cell receptor beta chains were read from a single sample in a study of patients and donors after allogeneic stem cell transplantation. MiXCR, applied by TCRdb to the RT-PCR reads, yields one record per CDR3 protein. The table includes about a million distinct CDR3 sequences, more than 15% detected once. Sequenced: blood, either unsorted or a sorted T cell fraction (not recorded which). The receptors derive from a human donor who was either an allogeneic HSCT recipient or a stem cell or donor lymphocyte infusion donor (not recorded which). It is not recorded whose cells these are; they may come from a transplant donor. CDR3s include the opening cysteine and the closing phenylalanine or tryptophan. Fields, in order: D gene, clone size, J gene, V gene, CDR3 DNA, CDR3 protein. D genes are given only for firm matches. Clone sizes are given selectively: once, few, many, or a class where the clone is expanded.

D: TRBD2
size: NA
J: TRBJ2-3
V: TRBV14
DNA: TGTGCCAGCAGCCAGCGCCTCGGACTAGCGGGAGGCCCACGAAGCACAGATACGCAGTATTTT
CDR3: CASSQRLGLAGGPRSTDTQYF

D: NA
size: NA
J: TRBJ2-1
V: TRBV6-2/TRBV6-3
DNA: TGTGCCAGCAGTTACCGCCGATCCCTTGGTGGGTATGAGCAGTTCTTC
CDR3: CASSYRRSLGGYEQFF

D: TRBD2
size: NA
J: TRBJ2-7
V: TRBV4-1
DNA: TGCGCCAGCAGCCCCCATTGGGGTAGCGGGGCCGAGCAGTACTTC
CDR3: CASSPHWGSGAEQYF

D: TRBD1
size: many
J: TRBJ2-2
V: TRBV12-3/TRBV12-4
DNA: TGTGCCAGCAGTTGGGGGGACAGGGTGACCGGGGAGCTGTTTTTT
CDR3: CASSWGDRVTGELFF

D: TRBD2
size: NA
J: TRBJ2-1
V: TRBV7-9
DNA: TGTGCCAGCCAGGTGCGGGGGGACCCTATCTCCTACAATGAGCAGTTCTTC
CDR3: CASQVRGDPISYNEQFF

D: NA
size: NA
J: TRBJ2-3
V: TRBV7-2
DNA: TGTGCCAGCAGGCTCCGAGCTACGCAGTATTTT
CDR3: CASRLRATQYF

D: NA
size: few
J: TRBJ1-6
V: TRBV20-1
DNA: TGCAGTGCTAGAGAGAGGATCCGGAATAATTCACCCCTCCACTTT
CDR3: CSARERIRNNSPLHF

D: NA
size: NA
J: TRBJ2-2
V: TRBV20-1
DNA: TGCAGTGCTAGAGATCGGCCAGGGTCTGACACCGGGGAGCTGTTTTTT
CDR3: CSARDRPGSDTGELFF

D: NA
size: few
J: TRBJ1-5
V: TRBV24-1
DNA: TGTGCCACCAGTGTGACAGGACGCAATCAGCCCCAGCATTTT
CDR3: CATSVTGRNQPQHF

D: NA
size: few
J: TRBJ1-2
V: TRBV4-2
DNA: TGTGCCAGCAGCCAAGATCTGAGGAGAGGCTACACCTTC
CDR3: CASSQDLRRGYTF

D: NA
size: NA
J: TRBJ2-7
V: TRBV7-2
DNA: TGTGCCAGCAGCTTAGCGGTCTCTGGGGATTGGTTCTACGAGCAGTACTTC
CDR3: CASSLAVSGDWFYEQYF

D: NA
size: many
J: TRBJ1-2
V: TRBV10-3
DNA: TGTGCCATCAGGCCGGTGGGCCTTTTATACGGCTACACCTTC
CDR3: CAIRPVGLLYGYTF

D: TRBD1
size: NA
J: TRBJ1-1
V: TRBV7-3
DNA: TGTGCCAGCAGCTTAGGAGCCAGGGGGCACACTGAAGCTTTCTTT
CDR3: CASSLGARGHTEAFF

D: NA
size: few
J: TRBJ2-7
V: TRBV5-1
DNA: TGCGCCAGCAGCCCTCAGTGGGGCTCCTACGAGCAGTACTTC
CDR3: CASSPQWGSYEQYF

D: NA
size: NA
J: TRBJ2-7
V: TRBV28
DNA: TGTGCCAGCAGCGCCGGAGGCACCCTCTCTTACGAGCAGTACTTC
CDR3: CASSAGGTLSYEQYF

D: NA
size: few
J: TRBJ2-1
V: TRBV7-3
DNA: TGTGCCAGCAGCTTAAGAGGAAGGGGAGGCAATGAGCAGTTCTTC
CDR3: CASSLRGRGGNEQFF

D: NA
size: few
J: TRBJ1-5
V: TRBV6-5
DNA: TGTGCCAGCGGCAGGAACAATCAGCCCCAGCATTTT
CDR3: CASGRNNQPQHF

D: NA
size: NA
J: TRBJ1-2
V: TRBV28
DNA: TGTGCCAGCAGTTTGTACAGGCGCTATGGCTACACCTTC
CDR3: CASSLYRRYGYTF

D: TRBD2
size: NA
J: TRBJ2-5
V: TRBV9
DNA: TGTGCCAGCAGCGTAGTGGGACTACGGCAGGAGACCCAGTACTTC
CDR3: CASSVVGLRQETQYF